This T cell receptor beta chain derives from a study of shared clonotypes between healthy human individuals. Some clones are missing from TCRdb's copy, which holds only in-frame ones; the method was immunoSEQ multiplex PCR. The table includes around 1.4 million clones, 98% detected once. Germline V gives CDR1 MGHRA, CDR2 YSYEKL. The length of the CDR3 is 14 residues. V was pared by 0 bases and J by 13 bases, with 7 bases of the junction left unmatched. This chain uses TRBV4-1 with TRBJ1-2; TRBD1 matches at 11 bases. Sample: naive CD4+ T cells sorted from blood. Indicated subset: CD45RA+ positively selected. The TCR sequence derives from a man aged 25-45 years in good health. Written as DNA, the CDR3 is TGCGCCAGCAGCCAAGAACAGGACAGGGGGCAGGCCACCTTC. Amino acids: CASSQEQDRGQATF.